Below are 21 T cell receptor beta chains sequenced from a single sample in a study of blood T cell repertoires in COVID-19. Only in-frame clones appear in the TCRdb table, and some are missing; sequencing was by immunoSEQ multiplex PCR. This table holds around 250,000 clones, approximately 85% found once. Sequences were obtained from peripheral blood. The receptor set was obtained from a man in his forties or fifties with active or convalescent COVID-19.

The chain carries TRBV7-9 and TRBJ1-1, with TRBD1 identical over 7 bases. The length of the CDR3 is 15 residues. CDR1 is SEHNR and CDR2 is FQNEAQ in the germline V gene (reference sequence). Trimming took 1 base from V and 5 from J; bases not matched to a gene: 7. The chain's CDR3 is CASSLVEGAGTEAFF. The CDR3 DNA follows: TGTGCCAGCAGCTTAGTGGAGGGGGCTGGAACTGAAGCTTTCTTT.

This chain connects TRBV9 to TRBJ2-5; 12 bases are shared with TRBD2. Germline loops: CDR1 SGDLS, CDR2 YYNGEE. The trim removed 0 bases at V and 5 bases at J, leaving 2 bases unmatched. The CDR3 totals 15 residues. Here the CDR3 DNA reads TGTGCCAGCAGCGTAGCCGGGACTAGCGGGGAGACCCAGTACTTC. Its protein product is CASSVAGTSGETQYF.

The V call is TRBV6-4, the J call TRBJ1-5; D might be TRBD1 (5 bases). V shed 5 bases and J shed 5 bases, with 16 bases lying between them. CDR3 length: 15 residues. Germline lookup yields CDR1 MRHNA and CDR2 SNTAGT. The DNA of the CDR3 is TGTGCCAGCAGTTTTGGCAGGGATAGGGATCAGCCCCAGCATTTT. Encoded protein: CASSFGRDRDQPQHF.

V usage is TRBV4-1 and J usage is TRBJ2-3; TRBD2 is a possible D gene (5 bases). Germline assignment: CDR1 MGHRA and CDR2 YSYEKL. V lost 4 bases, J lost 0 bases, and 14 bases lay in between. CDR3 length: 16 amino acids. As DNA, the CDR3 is TGCGCCAGCAGCCTAGTGGACTCCGCTAGCACAGATACGCAGTATTTT. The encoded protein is CASSLVDSASTDTQYF.

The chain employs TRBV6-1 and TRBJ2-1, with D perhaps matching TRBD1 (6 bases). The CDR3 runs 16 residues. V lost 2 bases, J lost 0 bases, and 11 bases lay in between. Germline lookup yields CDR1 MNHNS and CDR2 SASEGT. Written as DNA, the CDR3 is TGTGCCAGCAGTGAACCGACAGGTCCCTCCTACAATGAGCAGTTCTTC. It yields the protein CASSEPTGPSYNEQFF.

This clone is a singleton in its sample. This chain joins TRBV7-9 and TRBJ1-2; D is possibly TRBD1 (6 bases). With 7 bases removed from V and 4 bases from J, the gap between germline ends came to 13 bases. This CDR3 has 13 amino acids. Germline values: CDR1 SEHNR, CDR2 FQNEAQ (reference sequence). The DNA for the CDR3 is TGTGCCAGCACCAGGGGAGAGAGCTATGGCTACACCTTC. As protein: CASTRGESYGYTF.

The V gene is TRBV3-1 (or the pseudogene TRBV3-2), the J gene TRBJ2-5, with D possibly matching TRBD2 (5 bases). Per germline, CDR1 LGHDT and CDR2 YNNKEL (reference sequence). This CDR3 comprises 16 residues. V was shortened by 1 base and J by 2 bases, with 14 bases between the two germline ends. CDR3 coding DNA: TGTGCCAGCAGCCAAGCGAGGGCAGACCGGCAAGAGACCCAGTACTTC. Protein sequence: CASSQARADRQETQYF.

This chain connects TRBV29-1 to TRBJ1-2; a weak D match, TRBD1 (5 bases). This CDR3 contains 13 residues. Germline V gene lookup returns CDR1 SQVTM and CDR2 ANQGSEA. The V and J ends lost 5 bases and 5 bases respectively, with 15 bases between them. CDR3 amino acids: CSVQKGAAYGYTF. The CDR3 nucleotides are TGCAGCGTTCAAAAAGGGGCCGCTTATGGCTACACCTTC.

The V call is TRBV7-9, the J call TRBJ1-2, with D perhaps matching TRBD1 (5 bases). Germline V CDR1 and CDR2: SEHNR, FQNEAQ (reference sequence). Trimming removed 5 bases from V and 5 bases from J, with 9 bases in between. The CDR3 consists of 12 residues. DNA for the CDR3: TGTGCCAGCAGCGGGGACTTATATGGCTACACCTTC. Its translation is CASSGDLYGYTF. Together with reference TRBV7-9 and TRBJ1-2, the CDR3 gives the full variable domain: DTGVSQNPRHKITKRGQNVTFRCDPISEHNRLYWYRQTLGQGPEFLTYFQNEAQLEKSRLLSDRFSAERPKGSFSTLEIQRTEQGDSAMYLCASSGDLYGYTFGSGTRLTVV.

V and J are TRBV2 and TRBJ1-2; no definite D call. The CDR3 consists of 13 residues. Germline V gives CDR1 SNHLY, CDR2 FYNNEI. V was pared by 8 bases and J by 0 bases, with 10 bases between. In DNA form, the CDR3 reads TGTGCCAGCGATGGCCCGCCTAACTATGGCTACACCTTC. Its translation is CASDGPPNYGYTF.

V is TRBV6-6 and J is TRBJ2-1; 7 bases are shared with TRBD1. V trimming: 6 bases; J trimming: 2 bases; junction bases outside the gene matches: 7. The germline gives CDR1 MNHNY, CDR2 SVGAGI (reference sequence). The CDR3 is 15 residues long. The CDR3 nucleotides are TGTGCCAGCAGCCTCGGGGACAGCGCCTACAATGAGCAGTTCTTC. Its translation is CASSLGDSAYNEQFF.

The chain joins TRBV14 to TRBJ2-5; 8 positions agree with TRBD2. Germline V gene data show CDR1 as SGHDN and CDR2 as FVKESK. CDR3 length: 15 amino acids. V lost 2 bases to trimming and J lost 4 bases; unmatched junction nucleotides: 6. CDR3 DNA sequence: TGTGCCAGCAGCCAACTCCTGAGCGGGAGAGAGACCCAGTACTTC. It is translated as CASSQLLSGRETQYF.

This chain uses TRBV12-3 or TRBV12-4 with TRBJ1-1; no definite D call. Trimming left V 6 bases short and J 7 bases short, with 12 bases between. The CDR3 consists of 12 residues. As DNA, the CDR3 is TGTGCCAGCAGGTTCCGGGTGGATGAAGCTTTCTTT. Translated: CASRFRVDEAFF.

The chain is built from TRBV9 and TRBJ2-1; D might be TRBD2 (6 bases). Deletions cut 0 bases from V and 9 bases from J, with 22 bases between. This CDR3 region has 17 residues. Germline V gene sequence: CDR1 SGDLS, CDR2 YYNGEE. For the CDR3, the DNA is TGTGCCAGCAGCGTAGCCGGGGGAGGCCAAGTAGCGGTTGAGCAGTTCTTC. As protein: CASSVAGGGQVAVEQFF.

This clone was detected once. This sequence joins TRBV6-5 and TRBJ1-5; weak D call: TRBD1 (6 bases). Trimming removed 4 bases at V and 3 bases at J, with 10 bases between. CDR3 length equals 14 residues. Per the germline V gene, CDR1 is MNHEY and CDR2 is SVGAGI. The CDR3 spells CASSFDRYNQPQHF. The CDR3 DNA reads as TGTGCCAGCAGTTTTGACAGGTACAATCAGCCCCAGCATTTT.

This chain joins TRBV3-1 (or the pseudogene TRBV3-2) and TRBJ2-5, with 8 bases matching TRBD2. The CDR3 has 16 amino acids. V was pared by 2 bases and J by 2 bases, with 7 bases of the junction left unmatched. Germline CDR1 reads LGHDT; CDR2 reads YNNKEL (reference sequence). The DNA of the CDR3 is TGTGCCAGCAGCCAAATCAGCGGGAGTCCTCAAGAGACCCAGTACTTC. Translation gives CASSQISGSPQETQYF.

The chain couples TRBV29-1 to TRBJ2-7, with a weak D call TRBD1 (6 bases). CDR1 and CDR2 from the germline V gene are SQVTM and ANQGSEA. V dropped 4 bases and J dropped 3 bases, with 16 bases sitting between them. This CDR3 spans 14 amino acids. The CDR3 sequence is CSVGVVARGYEQYF. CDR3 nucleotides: TGCAGCGTTGGAGTCGTAGCCAGGGGCTACGAGCAGTACTTC.

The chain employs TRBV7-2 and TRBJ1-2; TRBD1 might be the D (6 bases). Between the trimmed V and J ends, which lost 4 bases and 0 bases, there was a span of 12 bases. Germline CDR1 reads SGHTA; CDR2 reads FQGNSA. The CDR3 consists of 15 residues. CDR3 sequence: CASSWGRGSNYGYTF. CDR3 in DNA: TGTGCCAGCAGCTGGGGCAGGGGTTCTAACTATGGCTACACCTTC.

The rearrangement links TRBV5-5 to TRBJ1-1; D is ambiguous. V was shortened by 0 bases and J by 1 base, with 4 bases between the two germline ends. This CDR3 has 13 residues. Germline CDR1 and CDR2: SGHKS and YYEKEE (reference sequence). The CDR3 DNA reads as TGTGCCAGCAGCTTGGACAAGAACACTGAAGCTTTCTTT. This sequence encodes CASSLDKNTEAFF.

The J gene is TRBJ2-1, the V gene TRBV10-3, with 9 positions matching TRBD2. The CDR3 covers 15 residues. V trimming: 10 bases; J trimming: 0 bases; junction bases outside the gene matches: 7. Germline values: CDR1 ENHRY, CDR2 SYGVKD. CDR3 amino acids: CATTGSGSSYNEQFF. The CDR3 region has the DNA TGTGCCACCACGGGTAGCGGGAGCTCCTACAATGAGCAGTTCTTC.

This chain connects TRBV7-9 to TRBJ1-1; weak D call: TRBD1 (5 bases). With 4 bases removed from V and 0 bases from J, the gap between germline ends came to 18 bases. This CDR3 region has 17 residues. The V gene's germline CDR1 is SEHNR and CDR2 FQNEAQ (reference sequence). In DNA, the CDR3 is TGTGCCAGCAGCTCCACCACCGGCGGGACCATGAACACTGAAGCTTTCTTT. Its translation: CASSSTTGGTMNTEAFF.